The entry below describes one T cell receptor beta chain. This sample is part of a study of blood T cell repertoires in COVID-19. Turning to the study itself: The United States, Italy and Spain supplied acute and convalescent COVID-19 samples. The analysed material was cDNA or gDNA that came from T cells, B-cell-depleted T cells, or PBMCs.

The Seattle patients, enrolled during active infection, were followed longitudinally. The CDR3 covers 16 residues. V lost 5 bases and J lost 4; bases outside the gene matches: 6. Germline lookup yields CDR1 SEHNR and CDR2 FQNEAQ (reference sequence). Study processing details: Amplification from reference gene primers served as the basis for estimated nucleated cell counts. Only in-frame clones appear in the TCRdb table, and some are missing; sequencing was by immunoSEQ multiplex PCR. V, J and clone size are taken as reported in that table, and D and trimming were inferred from the DNA itself. The data show 200,000 to 250,000 clones, roughly 82% seen once.

The clonotype comes from a woman aged 80 or older with COVID-19, enrolled during active disease. The specimen was peripheral blood. V usage is TRBV7-9 and J usage is TRBJ2-5; 14 bases fit TRBD2. CDR3 region: CASSHRTSGGLETQYF. The CDR3, as DNA: TGTGCCAGCAGCCATCGGACTAGCGGGGGGTTAGAGACCCAGTACTTC.